What follows are 18 T cell receptor beta chains derived from one specimen sequenced in a study of technical replicates of blood from several donors. Here immunoSEQ multiplex PCR was the method, and the copy in TCRdb shows in-frame clones only, minus some. The table includes 75,000 to 85,000 clones, 75% to 90% detected once. The sequenced material came from PBMCs. These receptors were obtained from a human donor in good health. Some clones in this sample may be carry-over from other donors' samples.

The chain combines TRBV5-8 with TRBJ1-1, with D unresolved. Per germline, CDR1 SGHTS and CDR2 YDEGEE. Trimming cost V 0 bases and J 6 bases, with 12 bases left between them. CDR3 length: 14 amino acids. This chain's CDR3 is CASSLGLLSAEAFF. The CDR3 DNA follows: TGTGCCAGCAGCTTGGGCCTTTTGAGCGCTGAAGCTTTCTTT.

The V call is TRBV29-1, the J call TRBJ2-3; no definite D call. CDR1 SQVTM and CDR2 ANQGSEA come from the germline V gene. The CDR3 runs to 12 residues. Deletions cut 0 bases from V and 2 bases from J, with 3 bases between. The CDR3 region is CSVEDLTDTQYF. The CDR3 DNA sequence: TGCAGCGTTGAAGACCTCACAGATACGCAGTATTTT.

V is TRBV30 and J is TRBJ1-2; 7 bases line up with TRBD1. The CDR3 runs 12 residues. J was trimmed by 7 bases and V by 2 bases; bases with no gene match: 4. Germline loops: CDR1 GTSNPN, CDR2 SVGIG (reference sequence). The CDR3 is CAWSMTGSGYTF. The CDR3 DNA reads as TGTGCCTGGAGTATGACAGGGTCTGGCTACACCTTC.

On this clone itself: This sample also contains other DNA sequences that code for the same CDR3. The chain joins TRBV19 to TRBJ1-2, with D tentatively TRBD1 (5 bases). V was cut by 3 bases and J by 9 bases, with 14 bases left in between. CDR1 is LNHDA, CDR2 SQIVND, per germline (reference sequence). This CDR3 is 13 amino acids long. The CDR3 nucleotides are TGTGCCAGTAGTATGGGTCAGGGTAGGAGCTACACCTTC. Protein product: CASSMGQGRSYTF. The variable domain in full, completed from reference TRBV19 and TRBJ1-2, reads DGGITQSPKYLFRKEGQNVTLSCEQNLNHDAMYWYRQDPGQGLRLIYYSQIVNDFQKGDIAEGYSVSREKKESFPLTVTSAQKNPTAFYLCASSMGQGRSYTFGSGTRLTVV.

The J gene is TRBJ1-2, the V gene TRBV5-6; possible D gene TRBD1, 5 bases. Trimming stripped 0 bases from V and 8 bases from J, with 20 bases between. Looked up from germline, CDR1 is SGHDT and CDR2 is YYEEEE. The CDR3 contains 16 residues. CDR3 sequence: CASSLAAGPWGEGYTF. The CDR3 bases are TGTGCCAGCAGCTTGGCAGCAGGGCCGTGGGGGGAAGGCTACACCTTC.

This chain links TRBV6-5 with TRBJ2-7; weak D call: TRBD2 (5 bases). V was shortened by 7 bases and J by 2 bases, with 15 bases between the two germline ends. The CDR3 extends over 14 amino acids. Germline V gives CDR1 MNHEY, CDR2 SVGAGI. The CDR3 protein is CASTSTGRPYEQYF. The CDR3 DNA is TGTGCCAGCACTTCTACGGGGAGACCCTACGAGCAGTACTTC.

The chain combines TRBV7-9 with TRBJ2-1; unclear D gene. The CDR3 covers 14 residues. V was cut by 4 bases and J by 1 base, with 8 bases left in between. In germline, CDR1 is SEHNR, CDR2 FQNEAQ (reference sequence). The CDR3 DNA sequence: TGTGCCAGCAGCTCAGACTTGTCCTACAATGAGCAGTTCTTC. Protein sequence: CASSSDLSYNEQFF. Drawing the rest from reference TRBV7-9 and TRBJ2-1, the complete variable domain is DTGVSQNPRHKITKRGQNVTFRCDPISEHNRLYWYRQTLGQGPEFLTYFQNEAQLEKSRLLSDRFSAERPKGSFSTLEIQRTEQGDSAMYLCASSSDLSYNEQFFGPGTRLTVL.

This sequence joins TRBV5-1 and TRBJ2-1; 11 bases fit TRBD2. The CDR3 extends over 18 amino acids. CDR1 is SGHRS and CDR2 is YFSETQ in the germline V gene. With 5 bases clipped from V and 8 bases from J, the junction kept 18 bases outside the gene matches. The chain's CDR3 is CASRGTSGQETGSYEQFF. In DNA, the CDR3 is TGCGCCAGCAGAGGGACTAGCGGACAAGAGACCGGATCCTATGAGCAGTTCTTC.

The chain combines TRBV5-1 with TRBJ1-3; tentative D call: TRBD1 (6 bases). Trimming cost V 5 bases and J 1 base, with 10 bases left between them. The CDR3 has 14 amino acids. Germline CDR1 is SGHRS and CDR2 is YFSETQ. The CDR3 coding sequence is TGCGCCAGCAGGGTACAGGGATCTGGAAACACCATATATTTT. This encodes CASRVQGSGNTIYF. The complete variable domain, with remaining parts taken from reference TRBV5-1 and TRBJ1-3, reads KAGVTQTPRYLIKTRGQQVTLSCSPISGHRSVSWYQQTPGQGLQFLFEYFSETQRNKGNFPGRFSGRQFSNSRSEMNVSTLELGDSALYLCASRVQGSGNTIYFGEGSWLTVV.

The DNA for the CDR3 is TGTGCCAGCAGCCGCTCGGAGGAGACCCAGTACTTC. Encoded protein: CASSRSEETQYF. The J gene is TRBJ2-5, the V gene TRBV6-1; no firm D call. CDR1 and CDR2 (germline): MNHNS, SASEGT. V was shortened by 6 bases and J by 5 bases, with 10 bases between the two germline ends. This CDR3 contains 12 residues.

There are a few counts of this clone. In DNA, the CDR3 is TGTGCCAGTACCGCGGGAGGCAGAGATAATTCACCCCTCCACTTT. As protein: CASTAGGRDNSPLHF. The chain joins TRBV19 to TRBJ1-6; D gene unclear. Per the germline V gene, CDR1 is LNHDA and CDR2 is SQIVND (reference sequence). This CDR3 region has 15 residues. V was shortened by 7 bases and J by 5 bases, with 15 bases between the two germline ends.

This clone was seen only once. The DNA for the CDR3 is TGTGCCAGCAGCTTAAATAGGGGGCGTTCCAGTAACGGCTACACCTTC. Protein: CASSLNRGRSSNGYTF. The chain joins TRBV7-9 to TRBJ1-2; 7 nucleotides line up with TRBD1. The V segment lost 2 bases and the J segment 8 bases; nucleotides outside the gene matches: 14. The CDR3 is 16 amino acids. CDR1 and CDR2 (germline): SEHNR, FQNEAQ (reference sequence).

In this sample, this clone turned up once. This rearrangement joins TRBV11-3 to TRBJ2-1; 8 bases are a match to TRBD2. From germline, CDR1 is SGHNT and CDR2 YENEEA. The CDR3 extends over 18 amino acids. Unmatched junction bases numbered 8, after V lost 1 base and J lost 0 bases. In nucleotides, the CDR3 is TGTGCCAGCAGCTTAGGTTGGCCGGGAGGGATCTCCTACAATGAGCAGTTCTTC. Its translation is CASSLGWPGGISYNEQFF.

The chain employs TRBV7-6 and TRBJ2-5, with 7 bases lining up with TRBD1. The CDR3 consists of 13 residues. Germline values: CDR1 SGHVS, CDR2 FNYEAQ. Losses at the gene ends were 4 bases for V and 4 bases for J; bases not matched to a gene: 3. CDR3 residues: CASSSRQGETQYF. The CDR3 DNA sequence: TGTGCCAGCAGCTCCCGACAGGGAGAGACCCAGTACTTC.

The chain recombines TRBV4-1 with TRBJ2-3; D may be TRBD2 (6 bases). This CDR3 has 15 amino acids. Deletions cut 4 bases from V and 0 bases from J, with 11 bases between. Germline V lookup: CDR1 MGHRA, CDR2 YSYEKL. CDR3 protein: CASSRTSLSTDTQYF. The CDR3 DNA follows: TGCGCCAGCAGCCGCACTAGCCTGAGCACAGATACGCAGTATTTT.

The CDR3 reads CASSLGFTASGGEETQYF. CDR3 nucleotide sequence: TGTGCCAGCAGCTTAGGGTTTACGGCTAGCGGGGGGGAAGAGACCCAGTACTTC. The J gene is TRBJ2-5, the V gene TRBV11-2; 12 bases match TRBD2. The CDR3 has 18 residues. Germline V gene data show CDR1 as SGHAT and CDR2 as FQNNGV. V shed 1 base and J 3 bases; nucleotides not matched to a gene: 9.

The chain carries TRBV6-1 and TRBJ2-4, with 8 bases matching TRBD2. Per germline, CDR1 MNHNS and CDR2 SASEGT. This CDR3 spans 14 amino acids. The junction had 8 bases not matched to a gene; V was cut back by 4 bases and J by 9 bases. DNA for the CDR3: TGTGCCAGCAGTGTACGGGGGGGCGCGGGCATTCAGTACTTC. This translates into CASSVRGGAGIQYF.

This clone was seen a single time. The rearrangement joins TRBV28 to TRBJ1-2; 8 positions match TRBD1. The trim removed 3 bases at V and 12 bases at J, leaving 12 bases unmatched. Germline loops: CDR1 MDHEN, CDR2 SYDVKM. The CDR3 spans 14 residues. CDR3: CASSLPGTGLFDTF. For the CDR3, the DNA is TGTGCCAGCAGTTTGCCCGGGACAGGTTTATTCGACACCTTC.